The clone carrying this T cell receptor (beta chain) was found a few times. Expressed TCRB transcripts were sequenced because the isolated RNA had all been reverse transcribed beforehand. Here immunoSEQ multiplex PCR was the method, and the copy in TCRdb shows in-frame clones only, minus some. The table has approximately 200,000 clones, 9.6% seen once; the top ten hold under 0.045%. CDR3 length equals 16 residues. Trimming at V came to 4 bases and at J to 5 bases, leaving 12 bases not matched to a gene. CDR1 SGHNT and CDR2 YYREEE come from the germline V gene (reference sequence). The data were obtained in a study of beta chain features in type 1 diabetes.

The chain employs TRBV5-4 and TRBJ2-5; TRBD1 agrees at 9 bases. What was sequenced was naive CD4+ T cells from blood. This receptor was obtained from a woman aged 18-29 years in good health. CDR3 sequence: CASSTPGQGVEETQYF. The CDR3 region has the DNA TGTGCCAGCAGCACCCCGGGACAGGGTGTCGAGGAGACCCAGTACTTC.